The rows below give T cell receptor beta chains drawn from one sample of a study of monozygotic twins with cystic fibrosis. Repertoires were generated with immunoSEQ multiplex PCR, while TCRdb's copy carries only in-frame clones and drops some. The table includes more than 30,000 clones, roughly 97% detected once. The sample consisted of blood. Receptors were obtained from a girl aged 2-10 years with cystic fibrosis. CDR3s include the opening cysteine and the closing phenylalanine or tryptophan. D genes are given only for firm matches. A clone size is listed for some rows: how often the clone was seen (once, few, many), or a class if it is expanded.

V gene	D gene	clone size	J gene	CDR3 DNA	CDR3 protein
TRBV20-1	NA	NA	TRBJ1-1	TGCAGTGCTTTAGGCGACACTGAAGCTTTCTTT	CSALGDTEAFF
TRBV5-1	TRBD2	NA	TRBJ2-7	TGCGCCAGCAGCCCTCGGGGACTAGCCACCTACGAGCAGTACTTC	CASSPRGLATYEQYF
TRBV5-5	NA	NA	TRBJ1-1	TGTGCCAGCAGCTCCCCGGGAATCCGCGGTGTATCTTTCTTT	CASSSPGIRGVSFF
TRBV28	TRBD1	NA	TRBJ1-2	TGTGCCAGCGCCGAGGGGGCGAGAGGCTACACCTTC	CASAEGARGYTF
TRBV2	NA	NA	TRBJ1-1	TGTGCCAGCAGTACCGCCATGAACACTGAAGCTTTCTTT	CASSTAMNTEAFF
TRBV2	NA	NA	TRBJ1-2	TGTGCCAGCAATGTTTGGCTCGACAGCAATCCCCTTAACTATGGCTACACCTTC	CASNVWLDSNPLNYGYTF
TRBV19	NA	NA	TRBJ1-5	TGTGCCAGTAGTATAGTAAGGGCGAGCAATCAGCCCCAGCATTTT	CASSIVRASNQPQHF
TRBV5-1	NA	few	TRBJ2-7	TGCGCCAGCAGCTTATCCGACAGCTTCTACGAGCAGTACTTC	CASSLSDSFYEQYF
TRBV29-1	NA	NA	TRBJ2-7	TGCAGCGGCCTTACAGGGATCGGCGGCGAGCAGTACTTC	CSGLTGIGGEQYF
TRBV6-1	NA	NA	TRBJ2-2	TGTGCCAGCAGCTTGACTAGATCGAACACCGGGGAGCTGTTTTTT	CASSLTRSNTGELFF
TRBV6-1	NA	NA	TRBJ2-2	TGTGCCAGCAGTGAAGTGGGACGCGCCACCGGGGAGCTGTTTTTT	CASSEVGRATGELFF
TRBV2	NA	NA	TRBJ1-5	TGTGCCAGCAGTGAAGCAGGGGGTTCTCAGCCCCAGCATTTT	CASSEAGGSQPQHF
TRBV19	NA	once	TRBJ1-3	TGTGCCAGTAGTAAGGGCAGCTCTGGAAACACCATATATTTT	CASSKGSSGNTIYF
TRBV9	NA	NA	TRBJ2-5	TGTGCCAGCAGTCCCTCCGGAGTGGAGACCCAGTACTTC	CASSPSGVETQYF
TRBV28	TRBD2	once	TRBJ2-1	TGTGCCAGCAGTTCAGGACTAGCGGGAGGTAATGAGCAGTTCTTC	CASSSGLAGGNEQFF
TRBV5-4	NA	once	TRBJ1-1	TGTGCCAGCAGCCGCCGGGACTCTGAAGCTTTCTTT	CASSRRDSEAFF
TRBV6-6	NA	NA	TRBJ1-5	TGTGCCAGCAGCAGAACGGGGATAAGCAATCAGCCCCAGCATTTT	CASSRTGISNQPQHF
TRBV19	NA	NA	TRBJ1-2	TGTGCCAGTAGTATGGGGAGAGGCTACACCTTC	CASSMGRGYTF
TRBV5-1	TRBD1	NA	TRBJ1-1	TGCGCCAGCAGCTCAGGGGACAGGGTGACTGAAGCTTTCTTT	CASSSGDRVTEAFF
TRBV27	NA	NA	TRBJ1-1	TGTGCCAGCAGTTTAAGAACAGGGGAAGCTTTCTTT	CASSLRTGEAFF
TRBV7-6	NA	NA	TRBJ2-2	TGTGCCAGCAGCTTATCATCCTACACCGGGGAGCTGTTTTTT	CASSLSSYTGELFF
TRBV6-6	NA	NA	TRBJ2-7	TGTGCCAGCAGAGTAAGCAGGGTATCATACGAGCAGTACTTC	CASRVSRVSYEQYF
TRBV27	TRBD1	NA	TRBJ2-7	TGTGCCAGCAGGATACAGGGGGCTGTTGACGAGCAGTACTTC	CASRIQGAVDEQYF